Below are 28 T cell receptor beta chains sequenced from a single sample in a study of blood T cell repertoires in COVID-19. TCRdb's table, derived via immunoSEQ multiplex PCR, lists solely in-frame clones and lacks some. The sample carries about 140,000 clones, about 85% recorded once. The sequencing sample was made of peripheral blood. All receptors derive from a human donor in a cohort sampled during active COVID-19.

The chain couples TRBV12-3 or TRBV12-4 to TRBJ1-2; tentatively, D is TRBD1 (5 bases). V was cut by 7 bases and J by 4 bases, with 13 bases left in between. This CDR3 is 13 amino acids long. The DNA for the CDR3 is TGTGCCAGCACCCATGCTAGGGGCTATGGCTACACCTTC. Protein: CASTHARGYGYTF.

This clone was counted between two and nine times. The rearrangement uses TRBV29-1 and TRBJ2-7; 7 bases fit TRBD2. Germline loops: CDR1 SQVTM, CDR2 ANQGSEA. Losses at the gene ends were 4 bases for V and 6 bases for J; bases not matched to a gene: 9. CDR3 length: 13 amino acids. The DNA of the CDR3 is TGCAGCGTTGGACTAGCCTATCGGGGCGAGCAGTACTTC. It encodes CSVGLAYRGEQYF.

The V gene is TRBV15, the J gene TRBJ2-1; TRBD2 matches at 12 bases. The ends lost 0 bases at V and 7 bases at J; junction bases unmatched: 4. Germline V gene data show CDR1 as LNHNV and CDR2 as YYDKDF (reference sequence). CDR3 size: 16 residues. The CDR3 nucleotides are TGTGCCACCAGCAGAGATAGGACTAGCGGGAATAATGAGCAGTTCTTC. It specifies CATSRDRTSGNNEQFF.

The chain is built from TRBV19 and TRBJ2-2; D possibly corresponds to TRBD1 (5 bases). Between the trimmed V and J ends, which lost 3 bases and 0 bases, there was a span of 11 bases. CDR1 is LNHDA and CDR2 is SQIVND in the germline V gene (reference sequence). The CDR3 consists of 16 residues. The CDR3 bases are TGTGCCAGTAGTATTGATTGGGGCTCGAACACCGGGGAGCTGTTTTTT. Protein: CASSIDWGSNTGELFF.

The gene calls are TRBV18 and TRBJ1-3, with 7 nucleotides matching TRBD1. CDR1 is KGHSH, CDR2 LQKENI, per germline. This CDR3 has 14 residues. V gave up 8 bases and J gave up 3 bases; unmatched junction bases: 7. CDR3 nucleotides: TGTGCCAGCGCGGGACAGCAACTTGGAAACACCATATATTTT. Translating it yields CASAGQQLGNTIYF.

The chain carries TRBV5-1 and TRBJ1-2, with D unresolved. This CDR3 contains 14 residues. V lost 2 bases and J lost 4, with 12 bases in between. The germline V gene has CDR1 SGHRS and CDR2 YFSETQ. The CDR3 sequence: CASSFSQELYGYTF. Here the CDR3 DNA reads TGCGCCAGCAGCTTTTCGCAGGAACTCTATGGCTACACCTTC.

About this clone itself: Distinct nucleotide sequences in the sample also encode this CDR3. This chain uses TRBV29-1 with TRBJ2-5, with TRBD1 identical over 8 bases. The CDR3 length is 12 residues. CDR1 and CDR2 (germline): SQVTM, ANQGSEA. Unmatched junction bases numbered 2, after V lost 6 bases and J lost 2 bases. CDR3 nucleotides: TGCAGCGTCGACAGGGGTCAAGAGACCCAGTACTTC. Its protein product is CSVDRGQETQYF.

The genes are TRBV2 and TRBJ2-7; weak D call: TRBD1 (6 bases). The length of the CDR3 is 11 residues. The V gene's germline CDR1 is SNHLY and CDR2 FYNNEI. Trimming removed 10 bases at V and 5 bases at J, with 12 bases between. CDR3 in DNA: TGTGCCAACCTGGGGGCAAACGAGCAGTACTTC. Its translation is CANLGANEQYF.

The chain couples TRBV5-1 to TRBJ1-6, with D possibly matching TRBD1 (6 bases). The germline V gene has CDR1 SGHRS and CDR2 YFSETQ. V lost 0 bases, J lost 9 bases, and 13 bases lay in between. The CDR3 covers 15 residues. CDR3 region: CASSLDSQGSSPLHF. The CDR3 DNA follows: TGCGCCAGCAGCTTGGATAGCCAGGGGAGTTCACCCCTCCACTTT.

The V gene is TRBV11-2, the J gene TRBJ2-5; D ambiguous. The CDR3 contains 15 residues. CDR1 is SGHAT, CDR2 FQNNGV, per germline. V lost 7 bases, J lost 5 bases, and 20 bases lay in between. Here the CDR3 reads CASNLVRASWETQYF. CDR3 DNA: TGTGCCAGCAACCTCGTCCGCGCGTCATGGGAGACCCAGTACTTC.

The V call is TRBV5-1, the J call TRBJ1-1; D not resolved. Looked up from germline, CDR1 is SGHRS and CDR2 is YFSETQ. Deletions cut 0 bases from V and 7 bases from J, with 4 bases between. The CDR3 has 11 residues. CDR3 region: CASSLADEAFF. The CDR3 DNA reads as TGCGCCAGCAGCTTGGCAGATGAAGCTTTCTTT.

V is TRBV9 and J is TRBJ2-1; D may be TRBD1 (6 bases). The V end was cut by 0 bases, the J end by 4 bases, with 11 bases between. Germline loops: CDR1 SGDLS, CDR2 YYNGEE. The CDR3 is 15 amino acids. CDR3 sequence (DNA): TGTGCCAGCAGCGTAGATACAGGGAGATACAATGAGCAGTTCTTC. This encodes CASSVDTGRYNEQFF.

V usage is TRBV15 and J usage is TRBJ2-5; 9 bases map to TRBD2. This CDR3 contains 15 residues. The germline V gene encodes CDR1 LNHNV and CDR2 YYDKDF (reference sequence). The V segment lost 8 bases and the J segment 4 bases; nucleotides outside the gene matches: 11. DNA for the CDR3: TGTGCCACCGGGATAGCGGGAGTTCGAGGAGAGACCCAGTACTTC. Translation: CATGIAGVRGETQYF.

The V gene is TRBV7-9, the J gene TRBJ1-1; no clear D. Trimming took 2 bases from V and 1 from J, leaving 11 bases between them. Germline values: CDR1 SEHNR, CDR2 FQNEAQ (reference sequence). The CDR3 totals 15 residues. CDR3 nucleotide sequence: TGTGCCAGCAGCTTATCTGGCAGAAAGAACACTGAAGCTTTCTTT. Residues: CASSLSGRKNTEAFF.

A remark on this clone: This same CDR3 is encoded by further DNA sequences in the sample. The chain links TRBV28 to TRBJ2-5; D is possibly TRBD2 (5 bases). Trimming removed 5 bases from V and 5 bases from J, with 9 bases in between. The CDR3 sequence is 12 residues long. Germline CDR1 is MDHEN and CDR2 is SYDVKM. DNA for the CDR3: TGTGCCAGCAGTCTTCGAGGGGAGACCCAGTACTTC. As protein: CASSLRGETQYF.

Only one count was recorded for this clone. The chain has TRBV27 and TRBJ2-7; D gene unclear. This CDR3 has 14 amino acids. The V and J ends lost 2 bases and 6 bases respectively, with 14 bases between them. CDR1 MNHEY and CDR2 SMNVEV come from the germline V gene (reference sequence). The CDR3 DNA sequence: TGTGCCAGCAGTTTAGTGGCGGCTCTTGGCGAGCAGTACTTC. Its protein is CASSLVAALGEQYF.

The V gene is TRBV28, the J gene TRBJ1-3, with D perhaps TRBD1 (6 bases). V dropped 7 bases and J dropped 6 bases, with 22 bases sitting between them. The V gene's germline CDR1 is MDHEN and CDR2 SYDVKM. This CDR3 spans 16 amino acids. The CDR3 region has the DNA TGTGCCAGCAAGGGGGACCCGTCGGTAGGGGAAAACACCATATATTTT. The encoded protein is CASKGDPSVGENTIYF.

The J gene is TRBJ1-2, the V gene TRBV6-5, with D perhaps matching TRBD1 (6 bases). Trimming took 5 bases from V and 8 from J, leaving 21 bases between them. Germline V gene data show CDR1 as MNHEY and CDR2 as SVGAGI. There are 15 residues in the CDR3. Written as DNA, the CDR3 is TGTGCCAGCAGTAGAACAGGACAGTCGGGTGGAGGCTACACCTTC. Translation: CASSRTGQSGGGYTF.

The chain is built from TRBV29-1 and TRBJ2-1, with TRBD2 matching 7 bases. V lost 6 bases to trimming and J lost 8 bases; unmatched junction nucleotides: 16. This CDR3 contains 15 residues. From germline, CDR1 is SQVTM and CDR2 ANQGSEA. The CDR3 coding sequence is TGCAGCGTGGGACTTAGTGGCGGGAGAGGGGATGAGCAGTTCTTC. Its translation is CSVGLSGGRGDEQFF.

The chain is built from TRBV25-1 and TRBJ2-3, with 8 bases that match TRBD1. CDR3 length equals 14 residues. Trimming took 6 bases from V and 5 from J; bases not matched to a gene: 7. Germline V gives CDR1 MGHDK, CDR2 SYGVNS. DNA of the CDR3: TGTGCCAGCAGCCCTGGACAGGGACAAGATACGCAGTATTTT. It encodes CASSPGQGQDTQYF.

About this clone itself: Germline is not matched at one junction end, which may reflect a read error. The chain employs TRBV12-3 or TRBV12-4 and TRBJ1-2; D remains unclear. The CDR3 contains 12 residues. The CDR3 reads CASKRLDYGHTF. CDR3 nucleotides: TGTGCCAGCAAGAGGTTAGACTATGGCCACACCTTC.

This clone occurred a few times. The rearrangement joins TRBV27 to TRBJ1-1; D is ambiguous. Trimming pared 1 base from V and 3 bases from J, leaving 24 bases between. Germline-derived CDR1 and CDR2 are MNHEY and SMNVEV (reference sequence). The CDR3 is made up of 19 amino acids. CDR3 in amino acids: CASSLFFRGDLGRDTEAFF. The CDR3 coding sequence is TGTGCCAGCAGTTTATTTTTCCGGGGTGACCTAGGAAGGGACACTGAAGCTTTCTTT.

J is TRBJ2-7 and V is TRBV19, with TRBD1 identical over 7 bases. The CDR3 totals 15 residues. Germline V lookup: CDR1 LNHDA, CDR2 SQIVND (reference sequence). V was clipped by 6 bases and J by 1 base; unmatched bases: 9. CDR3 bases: TGTGCCAGTAGGAATCCGGGACAGAGTTCCTACGAGCAGTACTTC. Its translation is CASRNPGQSSYEQYF. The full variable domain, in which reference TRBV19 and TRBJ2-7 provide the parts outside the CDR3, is DGGITQSPKYLFRKEGQNVTLSCEQNLNHDAMYWYRQDPGQGLRLIYYSQIVNDFQKGDIAEGYSVSREKKESFPLTVTSAQKNPTAFYLCASRNPGQSSYEQYFGPGTRLTVT.

CDR3 bases: TGTGCCACCAGCAGAGGCGGACAAGGCAATCAGCCCCAGCATTTT. This translates into CATSRGGQGNQPQHF. The chain recombines TRBV15 with TRBJ1-5; D is perhaps TRBD1 (5 bases). V was pared by 1 base and J by 2 bases, with 9 bases between. This CDR3 spans 15 amino acids. CDR1 is LNHNV and CDR2 is YYDKDF in the germline V gene (reference sequence).

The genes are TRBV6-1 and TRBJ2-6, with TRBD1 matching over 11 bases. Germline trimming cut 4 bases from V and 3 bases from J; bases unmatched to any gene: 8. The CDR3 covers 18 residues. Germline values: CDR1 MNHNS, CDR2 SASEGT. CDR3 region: CASSGRTGGANGANVLTF. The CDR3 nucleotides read TGTGCCAGCAGTGGCCGGACAGGGGGCGCGAATGGGGCCAACGTCCTGACTTTC.

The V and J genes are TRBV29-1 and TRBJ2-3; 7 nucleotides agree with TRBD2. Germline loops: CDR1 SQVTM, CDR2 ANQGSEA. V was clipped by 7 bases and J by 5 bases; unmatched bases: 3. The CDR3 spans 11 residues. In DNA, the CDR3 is TGCAGCGGTTGGGAGGGAGATACGCAGTATTTT. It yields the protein CSGWEGDTQYF.

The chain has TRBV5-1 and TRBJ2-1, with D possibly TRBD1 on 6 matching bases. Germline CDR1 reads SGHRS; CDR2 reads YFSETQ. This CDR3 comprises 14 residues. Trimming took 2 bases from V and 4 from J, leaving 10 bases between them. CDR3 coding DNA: TGCGCCAGCAGCTTCGGGACAAATTACAATGAGCAGTTCTTC. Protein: CASSFGTNYNEQFF.

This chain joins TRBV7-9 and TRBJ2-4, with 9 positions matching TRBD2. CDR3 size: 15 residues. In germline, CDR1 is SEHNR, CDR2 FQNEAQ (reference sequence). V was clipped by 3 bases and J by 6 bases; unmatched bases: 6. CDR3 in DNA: TGTGCCAGCAGCTTGGGTAGCGGGAGTGGAAACATTCAGTACTTC. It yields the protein CASSLGSGSGNIQYF.